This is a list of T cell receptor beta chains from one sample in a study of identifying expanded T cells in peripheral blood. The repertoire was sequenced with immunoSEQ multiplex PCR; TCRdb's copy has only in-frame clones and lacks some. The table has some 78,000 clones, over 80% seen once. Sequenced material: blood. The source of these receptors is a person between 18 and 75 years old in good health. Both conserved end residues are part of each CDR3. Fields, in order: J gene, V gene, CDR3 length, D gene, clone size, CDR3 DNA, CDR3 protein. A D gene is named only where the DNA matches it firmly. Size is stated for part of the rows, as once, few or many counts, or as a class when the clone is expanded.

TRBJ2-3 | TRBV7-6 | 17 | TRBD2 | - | TGTGCCAGCAGCTTGATGTCTAGCGGGAGTTTAACAGATACGCAGTATTTT | CASSLMSSGSLTDTQYF
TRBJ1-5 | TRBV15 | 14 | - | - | TGTGCCACCAGCCGACGAGAGGCGAATCAGCCCCAGCATTTT | CATSRREANQPQHF
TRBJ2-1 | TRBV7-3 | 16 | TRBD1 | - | TGTGCCAGCAGCCCCGAAACGGGACAGGGGGCGGCTGAGCAGTTCTTC | CASSPETGQGAAEQFF
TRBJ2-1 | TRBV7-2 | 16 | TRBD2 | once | TGTGCCAGCAGCTTAGCGGGCGGGAGTTTCTACAATGAGCAGTTCTTC | CASSLAGGSFYNEQFF
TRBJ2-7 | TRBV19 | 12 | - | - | TGTGCCAGTGGGACGGGCTCCTACGAGCAGTACTTC | CASGTGSYEQYF
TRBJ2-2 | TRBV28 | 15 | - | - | TGTGCCAGCAGTTTAGCCAGGGGGGGACCCGGGGAGCTGTTTTTT | CASSLARGGPGELFF
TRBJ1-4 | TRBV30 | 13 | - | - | TGTGCCTGGAAGAGGGCATCCAATGAAAAACTGTTTTTT | CAWKRASNEKLFF
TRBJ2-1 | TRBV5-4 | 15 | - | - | TGTGCCAGCAGGCCCTGGGGGCCGAAAATCAATGAGCAGTTCTTC | CASRPWGPKINEQFF
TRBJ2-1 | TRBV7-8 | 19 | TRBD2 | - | TGTGCCAGCAGCTTAGTTTCCGGGACTAGCGGGAGGGCCGGCAATGAGCAGTTCTTC | CASSLVSGTSGRAGNEQFF
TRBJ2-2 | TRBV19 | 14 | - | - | TGTGCCATCTCGGGTGGAGGGGTCGGCGGGGAGCTGTTTTTT | CAISGGGVGGELFF
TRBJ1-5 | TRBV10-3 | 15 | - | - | TGTGCCATCAGTGATCAAGGGACCGGCAATCAGCCCCAGCATTTT | CAISDQGTGNQPQHF
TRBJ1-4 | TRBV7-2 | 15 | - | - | TGTGCCAGCAGCTCCCTCGGGGGTCAAAATGAAAAACTGTTTTTT | CASSSLGGQNEKLFF
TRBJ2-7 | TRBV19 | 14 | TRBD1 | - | TGTGCCAGTAGTATTGAGACAGGGACCTACGAGCAGTACTTC | CASSIETGTYEQYF
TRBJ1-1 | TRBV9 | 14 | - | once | TGTGCCAGCAGCGTAGACAGAACGAACACTGAAGCTTTCTTT | CASSVDRTNTEAFF
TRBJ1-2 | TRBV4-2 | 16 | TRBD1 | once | TGTGCCAGCAGCCAAGAGCGGGTAGACAGGGTCTATGGCTACACCTTC | CASSQERVDRVYGYTF
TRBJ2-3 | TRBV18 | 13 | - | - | TGTGCCAGCTCACCACAGAGGACAGATACGCAGTATTTT | CASSPQRTDTQYF
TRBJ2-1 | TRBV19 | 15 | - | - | TGTGCCAGTAGCCCAACGGGGCGGGCTGACAATGAGCAGTTCTTC | CASSPTGRADNEQFF
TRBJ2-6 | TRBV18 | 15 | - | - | TGTGCCAGCTCACTGGGAGGCTCTGGGGCCAACGTCCTGACTTTC | CASSLGGSGANVLTF
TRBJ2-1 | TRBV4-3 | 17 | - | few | TGCGCCAGCAGCCAAGAGGGAGACAGTAGCCCCTACAATGAGCAGTTCTTC | CASSQEGDSSPYNEQFF
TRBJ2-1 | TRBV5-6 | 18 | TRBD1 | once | TGTGCCAGCAGCTTTGGGGACAGAGAGCCCAGCTCCTACAATGAGCAGTTCTTC | CASSFGDREPSSYNEQFF
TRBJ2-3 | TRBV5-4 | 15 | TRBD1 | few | TGTGCCAGCAGCCCACCCGGGACAGGGGGAGGTACGCAGTATTTT | CASSPPGTGGGTQYF
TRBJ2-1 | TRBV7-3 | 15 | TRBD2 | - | TGTGCCAGCAGCCTGGGACTAGCGGGATATACTGAGCAGTTCTTC | CASSLGLAGYTEQFF
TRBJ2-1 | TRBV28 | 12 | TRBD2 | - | TGTGCCAGCAGTTTAGTAGCGGGCGAGCAGTTCTTC | CASSLVAGEQFF